The rows below give T cell receptor beta chains drawn from one sample of a study of cytomegalovirus exposure and HLA in healthy donors. TCRdb's table, derived via immunoSEQ multiplex PCR, lists solely in-frame clones and lacks some. There are 160,000 or so clones in the sample; over 70% occur only once, and more than 1.5% lies in the top ten. The source material was PBMCs. These receptors came from a young woman in good health and CMV-seronegative. Both conserved end residues are part of each CDR3. The D gene is left open where the match is weak. A clone size is listed for some rows: how often the clone was seen (once, few, many), or a class if it is expanded.

CDR3aa: CASRVVIDEQYF
CDR3nt: TGTGCCAGCAGGGTAGTTATCGACGAGCAGTACTTC
d_gene: NA
len: 12
j_gene: TRBJ2-7
v_gene: TRBV2
abundance: few

CDR3aa: CAGSFLGSNQPQHF
CDR3nt: TGTGCCGGCAGTTTTCTCGGTAGCAATCAGCCCCAGCATTTT
d_gene: NA
len: 14
j_gene: TRBJ1-5
v_gene: TRBV27
abundance: NA

CDR3aa: CASSDGGNEKLFF
CDR3nt: TGTGCCAGCAGTGACGGGGGGAATGAAAAACTGTTTTTT
d_gene: NA
len: 13
j_gene: TRBJ1-4
v_gene: TRBV28
abundance: NA

CDR3aa: CASSLRGRGAEETQYF
CDR3nt: TGTGCCAGCAGCTTAAGGGGGAGGGGGGCCGAAGAGACCCAGTACTTC
d_gene: NA
len: 16
j_gene: TRBJ2-5
v_gene: TRBV11-2
abundance: NA

CDR3aa: CASRSTGEAYEKLFF
CDR3nt: TGTGCCAGCAGGTCGACAGGGGAGGCTTATGAAAAACTGTTTTTT
d_gene: TRBD1
len: 15
j_gene: TRBJ1-4
v_gene: TRBV7-2
abundance: NA

CDR3aa: CASSQPTASNQPQHF
CDR3nt: TGTGCCAGCAGTCAACCTACAGCTAGCAATCAGCCCCAGCATTTT
d_gene: NA
len: 15
j_gene: TRBJ1-5
v_gene: TRBV6-5
abundance: NA

CDR3aa: CASSLDRNYGYTF
CDR3nt: TGTGCCAGCAGTCTCGACAGGAACTATGGCTACACCTTC
d_gene: NA
len: 13
j_gene: TRBJ1-2
v_gene: TRBV6-5
abundance: NA

CDR3aa: CASSLATGEQYF
CDR3nt: TGTGCCAGCAGCTTAGCGACGGGCGAGCAGTACTTC
d_gene: NA
len: 12
j_gene: TRBJ2-7
v_gene: TRBV7-6
abundance: NA

CDR3aa: CASSLGGEQYF
CDR3nt: TGTGCCAGCAGCCTCGGAGGGGAGCAGTACTTC
d_gene: NA
len: 11
j_gene: TRBJ2-7
v_gene: TRBV5-4
abundance: NA

CDR3aa: CASRPRARGVQPQHF
CDR3nt: TGTGCAAGTCGCCCTCGGGCCAGGGGCGTCCAGCCCCAGCATTTT
d_gene: NA
len: 15
j_gene: TRBJ1-5
v_gene: TRBV12-2
abundance: NA

CDR3aa: CASRSMNYGYTF
CDR3nt: TGTGCCAGCCGCAGTATGAACTATGGCTACACCTTC
d_gene: NA
len: 12
j_gene: TRBJ1-2
v_gene: TRBV28
abundance: NA

CDR3aa: CASSPGQKSYGYTF
CDR3nt: TGTGCCAGCAGTCCCGGACAGAAATCCTATGGCTACACCTTC
d_gene: NA
len: 14
j_gene: TRBJ1-2
v_gene: TRBV28
abundance: NA

CDR3aa: CASSWDKRYQQYF
CDR3nt: TGTGCCAGCAGCTGGGACAAACGTTACCAGCAGTACTTC
d_gene: NA
len: 13
j_gene: TRBJ2-7
v_gene: TRBV5-8
abundance: NA

CDR3aa: CASSSPTGSDYGYTF
CDR3nt: TGTGCCAGCAGTTCCCCGACAGGGTCGGACTATGGCTACACCTTC
d_gene: TRBD1
len: 15
j_gene: TRBJ1-2
v_gene: TRBV6-5
abundance: NA

CDR3aa: CASSQVSGVGANVLTF
CDR3nt: TGCGCCAGCAGCCAAGTTTCAGGGGTCGGGGCCAACGTCCTGACTTTC
d_gene: NA
len: 16
j_gene: TRBJ2-6
v_gene: TRBV4-1
abundance: once

CDR3aa: CASGGGETQYF
CDR3nt: TGCGCCAGCGGCGGGGGAGAGACCCAGTACTTC
d_gene: TRBD2
len: 11
j_gene: TRBJ2-5
v_gene: TRBV5-1
abundance: NA

CDR3aa: CASSLGLEVEQYF
CDR3nt: TGTGCCAGCAGTCTTGGACTAGAGGTCGAGCAGTACTTC
d_gene: TRBD2
len: 13
j_gene: TRBJ2-7
v_gene: TRBV2
abundance: NA

CDR3aa: CASSDTGVTQYF
CDR3nt: TGTGCCAGCAGTGACACAGGGGTAACGCAGTATTTT
d_gene: TRBD1
len: 12
j_gene: TRBJ2-3
v_gene: TRBV6-4
abundance: NA

CDR3aa: CASSQVGTGGSNEQFF
CDR3nt: TGCGCCAGCAGCCAAGTTGGGACAGGGGGCTCGAATGAGCAGTTCTTC
d_gene: TRBD1
len: 16
j_gene: TRBJ2-1
v_gene: TRBV4-1
abundance: NA

CDR3aa: CASSQDSDSYSNQPQHF
CDR3nt: TGCGCCAGCAGCCAAGATTCGGACTCCTATAGCAATCAGCCCCAGCATTTT
d_gene: NA
len: 17
j_gene: TRBJ1-5
v_gene: TRBV4-1
abundance: NA

CDR3aa: CASKMDTASGNTIYF
CDR3nt: TGTGCCAGCAAAATGGATACAGCCTCTGGAAACACCATATATTTT
d_gene: NA
len: 15
j_gene: TRBJ1-3
v_gene: TRBV6-1
abundance: few

CDR3aa: CAWGLAGFSSSYNEQFF
CDR3nt: TGTGCCTGGGGACTAGCGGGGTTCTCGAGCTCCTACAATGAGCAGTTCTTC
d_gene: TRBD2
len: 17
j_gene: TRBJ2-1
v_gene: TRBV30
abundance: NA

CDR3aa: CSVEAAYEQYF
CDR3nt: TGCAGCGTTGAGGCGGCCTACGAGCAGTACTTC
d_gene: NA
len: 11
j_gene: TRBJ2-7
v_gene: TRBV29-1
abundance: NA

CDR3aa: CASSPPGETQYF
CDR3nt: TGTGCCAGCTCACCACCCGGTGAGACCCAGTACTTC
d_gene: NA
len: 12
j_gene: TRBJ2-5
v_gene: TRBV18
abundance: NA

CDR3aa: CASSFPGGNQPQHF
CDR3nt: TGTGCCAGTAGTTTCCCAGGGGGCAATCAGCCCCAGCATTTT
d_gene: NA
len: 14
j_gene: TRBJ1-5
v_gene: TRBV19
abundance: NA

CDR3aa: CASSFRRVVGTNEKLFF
CDR3nt: TGTGCCAGCAGCTTTCGCAGGGTTGTCGGAACTAATGAAAAACTGTTTTTT
d_gene: NA
len: 17
j_gene: TRBJ1-4
v_gene: TRBV7-2
abundance: NA

CDR3aa: CASSVGQGAYEQYF
CDR3nt: TGTGCCAGCAGCGTGGGACAGGGGGCCTACGAGCAGTACTTC
d_gene: TRBD1
len: 14
j_gene: TRBJ2-7
v_gene: TRBV7-7
abundance: few

CDR3aa: CASRRPSGGSGNEQFF
CDR3nt: TGTGCCAGCCGACGCCCTAGCGGGGGATCGGGCAATGAGCAGTTCTTC
d_gene: TRBD2
len: 16
j_gene: TRBJ2-1
v_gene: TRBV27
abundance: NA

CDR3aa: CAISPSGANGLTF
CDR3nt: TGTGCCATCAGCCCCTCTGGGGCCAACGGCCTGACTTTC
d_gene: NA
len: 13
j_gene: TRBJ2-6
v_gene: TRBV10-3
abundance: NA

CDR3aa: CASSSTGSSYNEQFF
CDR3nt: TGCGCCAGCAGCTCAACAGGAAGCTCCTACAATGAGCAGTTCTTC
d_gene: NA
len: 15
j_gene: TRBJ2-1
v_gene: TRBV5-1
abundance: few

CDR3aa: CASSEIGEDTEAFF
CDR3nt: TGTGCCAGCAGTGAAATCGGGGAGGACACTGAAGCTTTCTTT
d_gene: NA
len: 14
j_gene: TRBJ1-1
v_gene: TRBV6-1
abundance: NA

CDR3aa: CASSFERGRPRETQYF
CDR3nt: TGCGCCAGCAGCTTTGAACGGGGGAGACCACGGGAGACCCAGTACTTC
d_gene: NA
len: 16
j_gene: TRBJ2-5
v_gene: TRBV5-1
abundance: NA

CDR3aa: CATQGEYGYTF
CDR3nt: TGTGCCACTCAGGGGGAATATGGCTACACCTTC
d_gene: TRBD1
len: 11
j_gene: TRBJ1-2
v_gene: TRBV6-6
abundance: NA

CDR3aa: CASSQSGRAESNQPQHF
CDR3nt: TGTGCCAGCAGCCAATCCGGCAGGGCCGAGAGCAATCAGCCCCAGCATTTT
d_gene: NA
len: 17
j_gene: TRBJ1-5
v_gene: TRBV16
abundance: NA

CDR3aa: CASSYTGTGIYEQYF
CDR3nt: TGTGCCAGCAGTTACACCGGGACAGGGATCTACGAGCAGTACTTC
d_gene: TRBD1
len: 15
j_gene: TRBJ2-7
v_gene: TRBV6-5
abundance: NA

CDR3aa: CASSPLRQGNNQPQHF
CDR3nt: TGTGCCAGCAGCCCACTGAGGCAGGGGAACAATCAGCCCCAGCATTTT
d_gene: NA
len: 16
j_gene: TRBJ1-5
v_gene: TRBV7-8
abundance: NA

CDR3aa: CASSGSSGGADTQYF
CDR3nt: TGTGCCAGCAGTGGATCTAGCGGGGGGGCAGATACGCAGTATTTT
d_gene: TRBD2
len: 15
j_gene: TRBJ2-3
v_gene: TRBV6-5
abundance: NA

CDR3aa: CASSILGGYTF
CDR3nt: TGTGCCAGTAGTATACTGGGCGGCTACACCTTC
d_gene: NA
len: 11
j_gene: TRBJ1-2
v_gene: TRBV19
abundance: NA

CDR3aa: CASSITGENSPLHF
CDR3nt: TGCGCCAGCAGCATAACAGGGGAAAATTCACCCCTCCACTTT
d_gene: TRBD1
len: 14
j_gene: TRBJ1-6
v_gene: TRBV5-1
abundance: NA

CDR3aa: CASSRTYDSSSGNTIYF
CDR3nt: TGTGCCAGCAGCCGCACCTATGACTCGAGCTCTGGAAACACCATATATTTT
d_gene: NA
len: 17
j_gene: TRBJ1-3
v_gene: TRBV5-8
abundance: NA

CDR3aa: CASSQGQRNSPLHF
CDR3nt: TGTGCCAGCAGCCAAGGACAACGCAATTCACCCCTCCACTTT
d_gene: NA
len: 14
j_gene: TRBJ1-6
v_gene: TRBV14
abundance: NA

CDR3aa: CASSQRDSTSEKLFF
CDR3nt: TGCGCCAGCAGTCAGAGAGACAGTACTTCTGAAAAACTGTTTTTT
d_gene: NA
len: 15
j_gene: TRBJ1-4
v_gene: TRBV23-1
abundance: NA